Detailed here is one T cell receptor (beta chain). Its specificity is unknown. This entry belongs to a study of T cell responses to AZD1222 COVID-19 vaccine. Sequenced by immunoSEQ multiplex PCR; TCRdb stores in-frame clones only, minus some. This sample has roughly 110,000 clones, with roughly nine tenths found just once. Study conclusions and caveats: Spike-specific TCR breadth and depth both grew after two AZD1222 doses.

CDR3 length equals 16 residues. V was shortened by 0 bases and J by 1 base, with 14 bases between the two germline ends. CDR1 and CDR2 from the germline V gene are SGDLS and YYNGEE. This rearrangement joins TRBV9 to TRBJ2-7, with a possible D match to TRBD2 (6 bases). The sample here was peripheral blood, taken on day 0 of AZD1222 vaccination. This clonotype was obtained from an adult in good health. CDR3 sequence (DNA): TGTGCCAGCAGCGTAGCACCCGGGAGCCTTTCCTACGAGCAGTACTTC. Translation gives CASSVAPGSLSYEQYF.